The rows below give T cell receptor beta chains drawn from one sample of a study of T-cell memory formation after mild COVID-19. From the 5' RACE reads, TCRdb called clonotypes with MiXCR, one entry per CDR3 protein. The sample consists of hundreds of thousands of distinct CDR3 sequences, around a sixth of them appearing once. Sequenced input: PBMCs or a T cell subset sorted from them (not recorded which). These receptors originate from an adult woman who had mild COVID-19 (a few samples of this study predate the infection). Cell type and time point are not known. Each CDR3 is given with its conserved first and last residue. Fields, in order: D gene, J gene, clone size, V gene, CDR3 protein, CDR3 DNA. A D gene is named only where the DNA matches it firmly. Rows give clone size only sometimes, using once, few, many, or a class for an expanded clone.

>TRBD2|TRBJ2-2|.|TRBV4-3
CASSQELAASNTGELFF
TGCGCCAGCAGCCAAGAACTAGCGGCTTCGAACACCGGGGAGCTGTTTTTT
>.|TRBJ2-7|few|TRBV4-2
CASSQGEKRSYEQYF
TGTGCCAGCAGCCAAGGGGAGAAGAGATCCTACGAGCAGTACTTC
>TRBD2|TRBJ2-1|.|TRBV7-2
CASSLAYAGGSYNEQFF
TGTGCCAGCAGCTTAGCGTATGCGGGAGGGTCCTACAATGAGCAGTTCTTC
>.|TRBJ2-3|few|TRBV6-1
CASSEADLTAYTDTQYF
TGTGCCAGCAGTGAAGCGGATTTGACAGCCTACACAGATACGCAGTATTTT
>.|TRBJ2-1|.|TRBV2
CASSETGTPYNEQFF
TGTGCCAGCAGTGAAACGGGGACACCTTACAATGAGCAGTTCTTC
>.|TRBJ2-7|many|TRBV4-2
CASSQESASSYEQYF
TGTGCCAGCAGCCAAGAGTCGGCCTCCTCCTACGAGCAGTACTTC
>TRBD1|TRBJ1-1|.|TRBV5-5
CASSTRTGGMNTEAFF
TGTGCCAGCAGCACCCGGACAGGGGGTATGAACACTGAAGCTTTCTTT
>.|TRBJ2-1|.|TRBV29-1
CSGLTSSYNEQFF
TGCAGCGGATTGACTAGCTCCTACAATGAGCAGTTCTTC
>TRBD1|TRBJ1-2|.|TRBV9
CASSAPGTGGAGGYTF
TGTGCCAGCAGCGCCCCCGGGACAGGGGGCGCGGGCGGCTACACCTTC
>.|TRBJ2-1|.|TRBV13
CASVPSVVRYNEQFF
TGTGCCAGCGTCCCCTCGGTAGTGCGGTACAATGAGCAGTTCTTC